Presented here are 20 T cell receptor beta chains from one specimen sequenced in a study of regulatory T cells in long-lasting Graves disease. Time point denoted: newly diagnosed GD, antithyroid drugs for less than 3 months. PBMC RNA served as the TCR library source. Assembly of TCR beta libraries relied on iRepertoire HTBI primers together with Arm-PCR of CDR3 regions. TCRdb used MiXCR to reprocess the multiplex PCR reads, holding one entry per CDR3 protein. Among around 320,000 distinct CDR3 sequences listed, around 15% were seen once. These data also featured in a second study, about T cells in Graves' hyperthyroidism and ophthalmopathy.

Sequenced material: peripheral blood mononuclear cells (PBMCs), taken at new diagnosis, from a patient treated with antithyroid drugs. The receptor source for this set is a man in his forties with Graves disease.

The J gene is TRBJ2-7, the V gene TRBV28; D is possibly TRBD1 (6 bases). The CDR3 has 14 residues. From germline, CDR1 is MDHEN and CDR2 SYDVKM. V shed 7 bases and J shed 2 bases, with 15 bases lying between them. The CDR3 here is CASIPGQPPYEQYF. The CDR3 DNA reads as TGTGCCAGCATTCCGGGACAACCGCCCTACGAGCAGTACTTC. Combining the CDR3 with reference TRBV28 and TRBJ2-7 gives the whole variable domain DVKVTQSSRYLVKRTGEKVFLECVQDMDHENMFWYRQDPGLGLRLIYFSYDVKMKEKGDIPEGYSVSREKKERFSLILESASTNQTSMYLCASIPGQPPYEQYFGPGTRLTVT.

This clonotype was found many times. The chain joins TRBV10-3 to TRBJ2-7; TRBD1 aligns across 9 bases. This CDR3 comprises 12 residues. The germline gives CDR1 ENHRY, CDR2 SYGVKD. Unmatched junction bases numbered 5, after V lost 8 bases and J lost 6 bases. CDR3 DNA: TGTGCCATCGGGACAGGGAGTTTCGAGCAGTACTTC. Its translation: CAIGTGSFEQYF.

The sample holds many counts of this clonotype. The V gene is TRBV28, the J gene TRBJ2-4; 7 bases align to TRBD1. Germline CDR1 is MDHEN and CDR2 is SYDVKM. After removal of 6 bases from V and 3 bases from J, the junction contained 8 bases not matched to a gene. The CDR3 extends over 15 amino acids. CDR3 loop: CASSRQGIDKNIQYF. The CDR3 DNA reads TGTGCCAGCAGCAGACAGGGAATTGACAAAAACATTCAGTACTTC.

This clonotype came up many times. V usage is TRBV12-3 or TRBV12-4 and J usage is TRBJ2-3; D unclear. Deletions cut 0 bases from V and 6 bases from J, with 7 bases between. This CDR3 contains 13 residues. The CDR3 bases are TGTGCCAGCAGTTTAGCGCGCGCGGATACGCAGTATTTT. It translates to CASSLARADTQYF.

This clonotype has at least ten counts. V usage is TRBV5-1 and J usage is TRBJ2-7; D might be TRBD2 (6 bases). V shed 4 bases and J shed 2 bases, with 22 bases lying between them. Germline values: CDR1 SGHRS, CDR2 YFSETQ. The CDR3 totals 17 residues. CDR3 protein: CASSLFASGTPTYEQYF. CDR3 nucleotides: TGCGCCAGCAGCCTGTTCGCTTCCGGGACTCCAACCTACGAGCAGTACTTC. Supplemented by reference TRBV5-1 and TRBJ2-7, the full variable domain reads KAGVTQTPRYLIKTRGQQVTLSCSPISGHRSVSWYQQTPGQGLQFLFEYFSETQRNKGNFPGRFSGRQFSNSRSEMNVSTLELGDSALYLCASSLFASGTPTYEQYFGPGTRLTVT.

This clonotype was seen repeatedly, ten times or more. Here the CDR3 DNA reads TGTGCCAGCAGCCAGGGGGGGGACTCGGGGACGCAGTATTTT. Translated: CASSQGGDSGTQYF. The genes are TRBV3-1 and TRBJ2-3; 7 bases fit TRBD2. V shed 3 bases, J shed 9 bases, and the junction held 9 bases outside the gene matches. CDR3 length: 14 residues. Per germline, CDR1 LGHDT and CDR2 YNNKEL (reference sequence).

This clonotype was observed many times. The chain recombines TRBV29-1 with TRBJ1-1; the D gene is possibly TRBD1 (5 bases). The CDR3 runs 14 residues. CDR1 SQVTM and CDR2 ANQGSEA come from the germline V gene. V was cut by 6 bases and J by 5 bases, with 19 bases left in between. The CDR3 protein is CSVLRGGVRTEAFF. The CDR3 nucleotides read TGCAGCGTCCTGCGGGGGGGGGTTCGTACTGAAGCTTTCTTT.

In this sample, this clonotype turned up many times. The chain carries TRBV28 and TRBJ2-7; 11 bases match TRBD2. The CDR3 loop spans 16 amino acids. V shed 6 bases and J 3 bases; nucleotides not matched to a gene: 10. CDR1 and CDR2 from the germline V gene are MDHEN and SYDVKM. CDR3 residues: CASRTPSGGSYYEQYF. Written as DNA, the CDR3 is TGTGCCAGCAGGACTCCTAGCGGGGGGTCATACTACGAGCAGTACTTC.

The rearrangement links TRBV6-1 to TRBJ1-1; D call uncertain. There are 13 residues in the CDR3. V was cut by 5 bases and J by 5 bases, with 12 bases left in between. From germline, CDR1 is MNHNS and CDR2 SASEGT. The CDR3 loop reads CASSQQKRTEAFF. Here the CDR3 DNA reads TGTGCCAGCAGTCAACAGAAGAGAACTGAAGCTTTCTTT.

This clonotype was seen a few times. The CDR3 region is CASSLFRGTQYF. DNA of the CDR3: TGTGCCAGCAGCTTATTTAGGGGGACCCAGTACTTC. This rearrangement joins TRBV7-2 to TRBJ2-5; possible D gene TRBD1, 5 bases. The CDR3 extends over 12 amino acids. Trimming took off 2 bases at V and 7 bases at J, with 8 bases between the two ends. CDR1 and CDR2 (germline): SGHTA, FQGNSA.

This clonotype came up many times. The chain carries TRBV12-3 or TRBV12-4 and TRBJ2-3; 7 bases fit TRBD1. CDR3 length: 14 amino acids. The trim removed 6 bases at V and 1 base at J, leaving 4 bases unmatched. The chain's CDR3 is CASRAGTGTDTQYF. CDR3 DNA: TGTGCCAGCAGGGCCGGGACAGGCACAGATACGCAGTATTTT.

About this clonotype itself: The junction shows a germline mismatch at one end, possibly a read error. The J gene is TRBJ2-1, the V gene TRBV2, with TRBD1 matching over 8 bases. Germline V lookup: CDR1 SNHLY, CDR2 FYNNEI. The CDR3 sequence is 17 residues long. CDR3 sequence: CAGSGLGQDSSYNEQFF. CDR3 sequence (DNA): TGTGCCGGCAGCGGACTGGGACAGGATAGCTCCTACAATGAGCAGTTCTTC.

There are many counts of this clonotype. The chain carries TRBV7-9 and TRBJ2-5; D might be TRBD2 (5 bases). V was clipped by 0 bases and J by 5 bases, with 13 bases between them. This CDR3 comprises 15 residues. Germline CDR1 SEHNR, CDR2 FQNEAQ (reference sequence). For the CDR3, the DNA is TGTGCCAGCAGCTTAGCGGATCTCGGCGGGGAGACCCAGTACTTC. Encoded protein: CASSLADLGGETQYF.

The chain has TRBV2 and TRBJ1-1; TRBD1 agrees at 8 bases. CDR3 length: 13 residues. CDR1 is SNHLY, CDR2 FYNNEI, per germline. V lost 4 bases, J lost 5 bases, and 3 bases stayed unmatched. The CDR3: CASSGTGWTEAFF. DNA for the CDR3: TGTGCCAGCAGTGGGACAGGGTGGACTGAAGCTTTCTTT.

The rearrangement uses TRBV18 and TRBJ2-2; 8 bases are a match to TRBD1. Trimming took 4 bases from V and 1 from J; bases not matched to a gene: 2. The CDR3 has 15 amino acids. Per the germline V gene, CDR1 is KGHSH and CDR2 is LQKENI. The CDR3 DNA reads as TGTGCCAGCTCACTAACAGGGGGGAACACCGGGGAGCTGTTTTTT. Protein: CASSLTGGNTGELFF.

The V and J genes are TRBV29-1 and TRBJ2-3, with unresolved D. Trimming removed 4 bases at V and 7 bases at J, with 6 bases between. The germline gives CDR1 SQVTM, CDR2 ANQGSEA. The CDR3 extends over 10 amino acids. The CDR3 coding sequence is TGCAGCGTTGGTGGCAATACGCAGTATTTT. Residues: CSVGGNTQYF.

In this sample, this clonotype turned up many times. This rearrangement joins TRBV29-1 to TRBJ2-2; TRBD2 is a possible D gene (6 bases). CDR3 length: 15 amino acids. V was clipped by 6 bases and J by 6 bases, with 20 bases between them. Germline V gene data show CDR1 as SQVTM and CDR2 as ANQGSEA. DNA of the CDR3: TGCAGCGTGACCTCGGAGGGCAAAGGGGCCGGGGAGCTGTTTTTT. Translated: CSVTSEGKGAGELFF.

Ten or more counts support this clonotype. The chain uses TRBV12-3 or TRBV12-4 and TRBJ2-1; the match to TRBD2 covers 12 bases. CDR3 size: 16 residues. Trimming took 7 bases from V and 2 from J; bases not matched to a gene: 6. The CDR3 loop is CASTRLAGETYNEQFF. The CDR3 DNA sequence: TGTGCCAGCACCCGACTAGCGGGGGAAACCTACAATGAGCAGTTCTTC.

This clonotype was found many times. The chain links TRBV12-3 or TRBV12-4 to TRBJ1-5, with unresolved D. V lost 8 bases, J lost 10 bases, and 15 bases lay in between. The CDR3 contains 12 residues. The CDR3 DNA follows: TGTGCCAGCTCGCCATTTGTCGTCCCCCAGCATTTT. Protein: CASSPFVVPQHF.

This clonotype has at least ten counts. The chain joins TRBV18 to TRBJ1-1; 9 bases match TRBD1. The V and J ends lost 6 bases and 7 bases, in that order; junction bases with no gene match: 12. CDR1 is KGHSH and CDR2 is LQKENI in the germline V gene. CDR3 length equals 15 residues. DNA for the CDR3: TGTGCCAGCTCCCTAGTCCGGGACAGGGCTGTTGAAGCTTTCTTT. Translated, it gives CASSLVRDRAVEAFF.